The 11 T cell receptor beta chains below come from one sample, sequenced in a study of cytomegalovirus exposure and HLA in healthy donors. PCR used 60 Vbeta primers and 13 Jbeta primers. Assay: immunoSEQ multiplex PCR; the TCRdb copy retains only in-frame clones and omits some. The table has some 130,000 clones, around 77% seen once. The sample was PBMCs. All receptors come from a male donor in good health and CMV-seropositive.

The chain couples TRBV6-6 to TRBJ1-1; no clear D. Trimming removed 1 base at V and 7 bases at J, with 19 bases between. Germline V CDR1 and CDR2: MNHNY, SVGAGI (reference sequence). The CDR3 is 16 amino acids. The CDR3 coding sequence is TGTGCCAGCAGTTACTTTTCTTCAGGCCTCAACCTTGAAGCTTTCTTT. The encoded protein is CASSYFSSGLNLEAFF.

V usage is TRBV11-1 and J usage is TRBJ1-1; D might be TRBD1 (5 bases). The CDR3 runs 12 residues. V lost 8 bases, J lost 2 bases, and 9 bases lay in between. The germline gives CDR1 SGHAT, CDR2 FQDESV (reference sequence). The CDR3 DNA sequence: TGTGCCAGCCGACAGTTAAACACTGAAGCTTTCTTT. This encodes CASRQLNTEAFF. Drawing the rest from reference TRBV11-1 and TRBJ1-1, the complete variable domain is EAEVAQSPRYKITEKSQAVAFWCDPISGHATLYWYRQILGQGPELLVQFQDESVVDDSQLPKDRFSAERLKGVDSTLKIQPAELGDSAMYLCASRQLNTEAFFGQGTRLTVV.

The chain carries TRBV29-1 and TRBJ2-7, with a weak D call TRBD1 (5 bases). Trimming took 6 bases from V and 0 from J, leaving 9 bases between them. This CDR3 contains 12 residues. CDR1 SQVTM and CDR2 ANQGSEA come from the germline V gene. Here the CDR3 reads CSVLDSSYEQYF. CDR3 bases: TGCAGCGTCCTCGACAGCTCCTACGAGCAGTACTTC.

The chain combines TRBV2 with TRBJ1-1; D might be TRBD1 (5 bases). CDR3 length: 13 amino acids. Looked up from germline, CDR1 is SNHLY and CDR2 is FYNNEI. Trimming stripped 6 bases from V and 0 bases from J, with 8 bases between. The CDR3 nucleotides read TGTGCCAGCAGGGGACTCCTGAACACTGAAGCTTTCTTT. Protein: CASRGLLNTEAFF.

The chain has TRBV18 and TRBJ2-3; 12 nucleotides align to TRBD2. Germline assignment: CDR1 KGHSH and CDR2 LQKENI. The trim removed 2 bases at V and 6 bases at J, leaving 3 bases unmatched. This CDR3 spans 15 amino acids. CDR3 nucleotide sequence: TGTGCCAGCTCACCAGTAGGACTAGCGGGGGATACGCAGTATTTT. Translation gives CASSPVGLAGDTQYF.

The V call is TRBV7-6, the J call TRBJ2-7; 7 bases match TRBD1. V lost 0 bases to trimming and J lost 0 bases; unmatched junction nucleotides: 5. CDR3 size: 16 residues. In germline, CDR1 is SGHVS, CDR2 FNYEAQ. This chain's CDR3 is CASSLASGQVSYEQYF. DNA of the CDR3: TGTGCCAGCAGCTTAGCGAGCGGACAGGTCTCCTACGAGCAGTACTTC. Looking up the rest from reference TRBV7-6 and TRBJ2-7 gives the full variable domain: GAGVSQSPRYKVTKRGQDVALRCDPISGHVSLYWYRQALGQGPEFLTYFNYEAQQDKSGLPNDRFSAERPEGSISTLTIQRTEQRDSAMYRCASSLASGQVSYEQYFGPGTRLTVT.

This chain uses TRBV28 with TRBJ1-5; D is unresolved. Germline values: CDR1 MDHEN, CDR2 SYDVKM. The germline V and J ends were trimmed by 3 bases and 0 bases, with 12 bases remaining between them. The CDR3 totals 16 residues. The CDR3 protein is CASSFMRASSNQPQHF. CDR3 DNA: TGTGCCAGCAGTTTCATGCGGGCCAGTAGCAATCAGCCCCAGCATTTT.

The rearrangement uses TRBV27 and TRBJ2-1, with a weak D call TRBD2 (6 bases). Trimming took off 4 bases at V and 2 bases at J, with 15 bases between the two ends. The CDR3 is made up of 16 amino acids. Germline CDR1 is MNHEY and CDR2 is SMNVEV (reference sequence). CDR3 loop: CASSSIPGVAYNEQFF. For the CDR3, the DNA is TGTGCCAGCAGTTCGATCCCGGGGGTGGCCTACAATGAGCAGTTCTTC.

The V and J genes are TRBV11-3 and TRBJ1-3; 7 positions match TRBD1. J was trimmed by 4 bases and V by 5 bases; bases with no gene match: 8. The CDR3 contains 15 residues. Looked up from germline, CDR1 is SGHNT and CDR2 is YENEEA. The CDR3 loop is CASSEFTGAGNTIYF. The CDR3 coding sequence is TGTGCCAGCAGCGAGTTTACAGGGGCCGGAAACACCATATATTTT.

The V and J genes are TRBV19 and TRBJ2-1; the match to TRBD2 covers 9 bases. This CDR3 contains 16 residues. Germline CDR1 and CDR2: LNHDA and SQIVND (reference sequence). Losses at the gene ends were 9 bases for V and 10 bases for J; bases not matched to a gene: 19. CDR3 region: CASTMKGLASNEEQFF. The CDR3 DNA reads TGTGCCAGCACTATGAAAGGACTAGCGTCTAATGAAGAGCAGTTCTTC.

CDR3 DNA: TGTGCCAGCAGTTCCTTTCTCGGGACTAGGGTCGAGCAGTACTTC. It encodes CASSSFLGTRVEQYF. The chain carries TRBV27 and TRBJ2-7; 8 nucleotides match TRBD2. CDR3 length equals 15 residues. V was pared by 4 bases and J by 6 bases, with 11 bases of the junction left unmatched. The germline V gene has CDR1 MNHEY and CDR2 SMNVEV (reference sequence).